This is a list of T cell receptor beta chains from one sample in a study of T cell responses to AZD1222 COVID-19 vaccine. The assay was immunoSEQ multiplex PCR, and TCRdb's table has in-frame clones only and misses some. The profile covers 130,000 to 150,000 clones, with 89% appearing a single time and 4.5% to 6.5% taken by the ten largest. Sequenced here: peripheral blood, sampled on day 0 of AZD1222 vaccination. The receptors come from an adult in good health. Each CDR3 is given with its conserved first and last residue. The D gene is left open where the match is weak. Rows give clone size only sometimes, using once, few, many, or a class for an expanded clone.

size,V,J,D,DNA,CDR3
NA,TRBV7-3,TRBJ2-1,NA,TGTGCCAGCAGCTTAAACGGGGGAGAGAGGCAGCAGTTCTTC,CASSLNGGERQQFF
NA,TRBV13,TRBJ2-1,NA,TGTGCCAGCAGCTCCTATGGGACTCACAATGAGCAGTTCTTC,CASSSYGTHNEQFF
once,TRBV11-2,TRBJ2-7,NA,TGTGCCAGCACACTGACTACCTCCTACGAGCAGTACTTC,CASTLTTSYEQYF
NA,TRBV7-6,TRBJ1-2,NA,TGTGCCAGCAGCTTAGCGCACCGGGAAAGCTACACCTTC,CASSLAHRESYTF
NA,TRBV18,TRBJ1-1,NA,TGTGCCAGCTCACAATCCCTGAACACTGAAGCTTTCTTT,CASSQSLNTEAFF
once,TRBV27,TRBJ2-2,TRBD1,TGTGCCAGCAACCGGGACAGGGGGGCCGGGGAGCTGTTTTTT,CASNRDRGAGELFF
once,TRBV6-2/TRBV6-3,TRBJ1-5,NA,TGTGCCAGCAGTTACTCCACAGTTAGCAATCAGCCCCAGCATTTT,CASSYSTVSNQPQHF
NA,TRBV7-2,TRBJ2-2,TRBD1,TGTGCCAGCAGCCAGATGACAGGGGAATTCGGTAGCGGGGAGCTGTTTTTT,CASSQMTGEFGSGELFF
NA,TRBV28,TRBJ1-2,NA,TGTGCCAGCAGCTTAGCCCTAAGGGGCTATGGCTACACCTTC,CASSLALRGYGYTF
few,TRBV5-6,TRBJ1-5,TRBD1,TGTGCCAGCAGCACAGGGGGCGGGAGCAATCAGCCCCAGCATTTT,CASSTGGGSNQPQHF
NA,TRBV5-8,TRBJ1-1,NA,TGTGCCAGCAGCTGGGGTACAGGGATTAACACTGAAGCTTTCTTT,CASSWGTGINTEAFF